The T cell receptor (beta chain) described here comes from a study of OX40 agonist ivuxolimab in advanced cancers. Trimming took off 5 bases at V and 0 bases at J, with 11 bases between the two ends. Germline CDR1 LNHDA, CDR2 SQIVND (reference sequence). The CDR3 length is 15 residues. Here immunoSEQ multiplex PCR was the method, and the copy in TCRdb shows in-frame clones only, minus some. The sample has about 17,000 clones, over 70% seen once. The sample consisted of CD4+ or CD8+ T cells sorted from blood, taken in a trial of the OX40 agonist ivuxolimab. This chain links TRBV19 with TRBJ1-3; no definite D call. This receptor was identified in an adult with an advanced solid tumor such as melanoma, head and neck, liver or kidney cancer. The CDR3 loop is CASSPGAFSGNTIYF. The CDR3 bases are TGTGCCAGTAGTCCCGGCGCCTTCTCTGGAAACACCATATATTTT.